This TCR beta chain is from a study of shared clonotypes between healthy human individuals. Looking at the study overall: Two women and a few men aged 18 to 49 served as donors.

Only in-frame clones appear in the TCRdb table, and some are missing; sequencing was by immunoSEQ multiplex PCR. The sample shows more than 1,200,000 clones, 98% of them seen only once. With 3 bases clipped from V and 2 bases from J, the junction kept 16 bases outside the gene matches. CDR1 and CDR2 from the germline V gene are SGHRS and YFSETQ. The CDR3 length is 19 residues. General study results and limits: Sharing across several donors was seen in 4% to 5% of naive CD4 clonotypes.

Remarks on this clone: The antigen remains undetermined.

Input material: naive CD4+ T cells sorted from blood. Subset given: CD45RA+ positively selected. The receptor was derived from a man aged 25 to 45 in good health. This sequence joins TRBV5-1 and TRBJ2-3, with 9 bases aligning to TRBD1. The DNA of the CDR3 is TGCGCCAGCAGCTCCCCTCGGGACAGGGCCTTGTCTCACACAGATACGCAGTATTTT. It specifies CASSSPRDRALSHTDTQYF.